The 25 T cell receptor beta chains in this list originate from one sample, sequenced in a study of cytomegalovirus exposure and HLA in healthy donors. Use of 60 Vbeta and 13 Jbeta primers characterized the PCR. Some clones are missing from TCRdb's copy, which holds only in-frame ones; the method was immunoSEQ multiplex PCR. The table records under 200,000 clones, almost 85% of them present only once. Sequences were obtained from PBMCs. These receptors all stem from a boy between 2 and 10 years old in good health and CMV-seronegative.

This rearrangement joins TRBV6-5 to TRBJ1-1; TRBD1 agrees at 9 bases. Germline V gene lookup returns CDR1 MNHEY and CDR2 SVGAGI. V lost 4 bases, J lost 4 bases, and 10 bases stayed unmatched. This CDR3 has 16 residues. CDR3 region: CASSSTGTGQSTEAFF. The CDR3 DNA follows: TGTGCCAGCAGTTCTACCGGGACAGGGCAGAGCACTGAAGCTTTCTTT.

This clone has just one count. The chain is built from TRBV10-3 and TRBJ2-7, with 8 bases that match TRBD2. This CDR3 comprises 12 residues. Germline trimming cut 3 bases from V and 13 bases from J; bases unmatched to any gene: 8. Germline loops: CDR1 ENHRY, CDR2 SYGVKD. This chain's CDR3 is CAISDPTSDYYF. The DNA for the CDR3 is TGTGCCATCAGTGACCCGACTAGCGACTACTACTTC.

In nucleotides, the CDR3 is TGTGCCAGCAGTTTACTCTATACTGGAGCTAATGAAAAACTGTTTTTT. This translates into CASSLLYTGANEKLFF. The chain couples TRBV28 to TRBJ1-4; no reliable D call. Germline V gene data show CDR1 as MDHEN and CDR2 as SYDVKM. This CDR3 has 16 amino acids. The V end lost 2 bases, the J end lost 3 bases, and 13 bases lay between the germline ends.

The chain is built from TRBV14 and TRBJ2-7, with 7 bases that match TRBD1. Trimming cost V 6 bases and J 5 bases; bases outside gene matches: 10. Looked up from germline, CDR1 is SGHDN and CDR2 is FVKESK. This CDR3 comprises 14 residues. CDR3 sequence reads: CASRSGQGDHEQYF. DNA for the CDR3: TGTGCCAGCAGAAGCGGTCAGGGGGACCACGAGCAGTACTTC.

The chain has TRBV29-1 and TRBJ2-3; 9 positions agree with TRBD2. The length of the CDR3 is 14 residues. V gave up 7 bases and J gave up 2 bases; unmatched junction bases: 7. Germline V gene data show CDR1 as SQVTM and CDR2 as ANQGSEA. The CDR3 sequence is CSAFSSGNTDTQYF. The CDR3 bases are TGCAGCGCATTCTCTAGCGGGAACACAGATACGCAGTATTTT.

The rearrangement joins TRBV5-1 to TRBJ1-2, with 7 nucleotides matching TRBD1. Looked up from germline, CDR1 is SGHRS and CDR2 is YFSETQ. The CDR3 loop spans 15 amino acids. Trimming at V came to 4 bases and at J to 5 bases, leaving 11 bases not matched to a gene. CDR3 amino acids: CASSTDPGGRYGYTF. CDR3 nucleotides: TGCGCCAGCAGCACCGATCCAGGGGGGAGATATGGCTACACCTTC. Drawing the rest from reference TRBV5-1 and TRBJ1-2, the complete variable domain is KAGVTQTPRYLIKTRGQQVTLSCSPISGHRSVSWYQQTPGQGLQFLFEYFSETQRNKGNFPGRFSGRQFSNSRSEMNVSTLELGDSALYLCASSTDPGGRYGYTFGSGTRLTVV.

For the CDR3, the DNA is TGTGCCAGCAGTCCCCGGACAGGGAATAGGTGGAAGACTGAAGCTTTCTTT. It is translated as CASSPRTGNRWKTEAFF. V gene TRBV28 combines with J gene TRBJ1-1, with TRBD1 identical over 8 bases. The CDR3 length is 17 residues. Germline-derived CDR1 and CDR2 are MDHEN and SYDVKM. With V trimmed by 5 bases and J by 5 bases, 16 bases remained unmatched.

This clone has a handful of counts. This chain links TRBV4-1 with TRBJ2-1, with 8 nucleotides matching TRBD2. Germline trimming cut 1 base from V and 8 bases from J; bases unmatched to any gene: 10. The germline V gene encodes CDR1 MGHRA and CDR2 YSYEKL. The CDR3 contains 16 residues. This CDR3 is CASSQVGGALVDEQFF. Written as DNA, the CDR3 is TGCGCCAGCAGCCAAGTCGGGGGGGCCCTAGTGGATGAGCAGTTCTTC.

The J gene is TRBJ2-2, the V gene TRBV7-2; 9 nucleotides line up with TRBD2. In germline, CDR1 is SGHTA, CDR2 FQGNSA. The CDR3 has 14 amino acids. Trimming removed 0 bases from V and 7 bases from J; junction bases left unmatched: 0. Here the CDR3 DNA reads TGTGCCAGCAGCTTAGCTAGCGGGAGCGGGGAGCTGTTTTTT. This codes for CASSLASGSGELFF.

This sequence joins TRBV29-1 and TRBJ2-5; tentative D call: TRBD2 (5 bases). With the DNA end fitting TRBJ2-7 better, the J assignment may be wrong. CDR1 is SQVTM and CDR2 is ANQGSEA in the germline V gene. There are 14 residues in the CDR3. The chain's CDR3 is CSAGTGLSTYEQYF. The DNA for the CDR3 is TGCAGCGCCGGAACTGGACTGAGTACCTACGAGCAGTACTTC.

The gene calls are TRBV5-4 and TRBJ2-1, with D tentatively TRBD1 (6 bases). Trimming took off 0 bases at V and 3 bases at J, with 10 bases between the two ends. The length of the CDR3 is 15 residues. The V gene's germline CDR1 is SGHNT and CDR2 YYREEE (reference sequence). CDR3 residues: CASSLGQGLYNEQFF. Written as DNA, the CDR3 is TGTGCCAGCAGCTTGGGTCAGGGGCTCTACAATGAGCAGTTCTTC. The whole variable domain, remainder taken from reference TRBV5-4 and TRBJ2-1, is ETGVTQSPTHLIKTRGQQVTLRCSSQSGHNTVSWYQQALGQGPQFIFQYYREEENGRGNFPPRFSGLQFPNYSSELNVNALELDDSALYLCASSLGQGLYNEQFFGPGTRLTVL.

This chain joins TRBV27 and TRBJ2-7, with TRBD1 matching 8 bases. J lost 3 bases, V lost 4 bases, and 11 bases had no gene match. The CDR3 loop spans 16 amino acids. Germline CDR1 and CDR2: MNHEY and SMNVEV (reference sequence). The CDR3 nucleotides are TGTGCCAGCAGTTCACCCGGACAGGGACAACTCTACGAGCAGTACTTC. Residues: CASSSPGQGQLYEQYF.

The chain carries TRBV7-8 and TRBJ2-7; D not resolved. Between the trimmed V and J ends, which lost 3 bases and 3 bases, there was a span of 12 bases. From germline, CDR1 is SGHVS and CDR2 FQNEAQ. The CDR3 is 14 amino acids. This CDR3 is CASSFRDFLYEQYF. The CDR3 bases are TGTGCCAGCAGCTTTCGAGACTTCCTCTACGAGCAGTACTTC. The variable domain in full, completed from reference TRBV7-8 and TRBJ2-7, reads GAGVSQSPRYKVAKRGQDVALRCDPISGHVSLFWYQQALGQGPEFLTYFQNEAQLDKSGLPSDRFFAERPEGSVSTLKIQRTQQEDSAVYLCASSFRDFLYEQYFGPGTRLTVT.

The chain joins TRBV5-1 to TRBJ2-7; 7 bases agree with TRBD1. The CDR3 sequence is 13 residues long. The trim removed 4 bases at V and 4 bases at J, leaving 5 bases unmatched. CDR1 is SGHRS and CDR2 is YFSETQ in the germline V gene. The CDR3 loop reads CASSPVTGYEQYF. DNA for the CDR3: TGCGCCAGCAGCCCGGTGACAGGGTACGAGCAGTACTTC.

This clone was seen once. The rearrangement links TRBV30 to TRBJ2-6; a weak D match, TRBD1 (6 bases). Germline CDR1 GTSNPN, CDR2 SVGIG (reference sequence). The V and J ends lost 1 base and 0 bases respectively, with 10 bases between them. The CDR3 runs to 16 residues. The CDR3: CAWSAQGFSGANVLTF. Here the CDR3 DNA reads TGTGCCTGGAGTGCCCAGGGGTTCTCTGGGGCCAACGTCCTGACTTTC.

The chain recombines TRBV6-1 with TRBJ1-5; the D is unclear. CDR3 length: 16 residues. The ends were cut back, 0 bases at V and 0 bases at J, with 9 bases in the middle. Germline assignment: CDR1 MNHNS and CDR2 SASEGT. The CDR3, as DNA: TGTGCCAGCAGTGAAGCGCGGTGGTATAGCAATCAGCCCCAGCATTTT. It specifies CASSEARWYSNQPQHF.

J is TRBJ1-5 and V is TRBV2, with 10 nucleotides matching TRBD1. Germline V gene data show CDR1 as SNHLY and CDR2 as FYNNEI. There are 15 residues in the CDR3. V shed 6 bases, J shed 4 bases, and the junction held 6 bases outside the gene matches. DNA of the CDR3: TGTGCCAGCAGAGCCCGACAGGGGGCTAATCAGCCCCAGCATTTT. Translation: CASRARQGANQPQHF.

The V gene is TRBV18, the J gene TRBJ1-3; no clear D gene. The CDR3 has 15 amino acids. Trimming stripped 0 bases from V and 3 bases from J, with 9 bases between. Per germline, CDR1 KGHSH and CDR2 LQKENI. The CDR3 protein is CASSPPAGDGNTIYF. CDR3 in DNA: TGTGCCAGCTCACCACCGGCCGGGGATGGAAACACCATATATTTT.

The rearrangement uses TRBV28 and TRBJ2-3; TRBD1 agrees at 7 bases. The CDR3 runs 17 residues. V was pared by 3 bases and J by 2 bases, with 11 bases of the junction left unmatched. Germline CDR1 is MDHEN and CDR2 is SYDVKM. CDR3 protein: CASSFQGTETITDTQYF. As DNA, the CDR3 is TGTGCCAGCAGTTTTCAAGGGACAGAGACTATCACAGATACGCAGTATTTT.

V gene TRBV2 combines with J gene TRBJ2-1, with 8 bases that match TRBD2. Germline lookup yields CDR1 SNHLY and CDR2 FYNNEI. CDR3 length: 13 residues. The junction had 13 bases not matched to a gene; V was cut back by 11 bases and J by 10 bases. The CDR3 loop is CAPSRELAEEQFF. In DNA, the CDR3 is TGTGCCCCTAGCCGGGAACTAGCGGAGGAGCAGTTCTTC.

The chain is built from TRBV10-1 and TRBJ2-1, with 9 bases aligning to TRBD1. Germline CDR1 WNHNN, CDR2 SYGVQD (reference sequence). With V trimmed by 4 bases and J by 6 bases, 7 bases remained unmatched. The CDR3 is 15 residues long. This CDR3 is CASSGKTGGPNEQFF. Written as DNA, the CDR3 is TGCGCCAGCAGTGGAAAGACAGGGGGGCCCAATGAGCAGTTCTTC.

The rearrangement joins TRBV5-1 to TRBJ1-1; the match to TRBD1 covers 9 bases. Germline CDR1 and CDR2: SGHRS and YFSETQ. This CDR3 has 15 amino acids. V trimming: 1 base; J trimming: 1 base; junction bases outside the gene matches: 2. DNA for the CDR3: TGCGCCAGCAGCTTGCAGACAGGGGGGAACACTGAAGCTTTCTTT. It yields the protein CASSLQTGGNTEAFF.

The chain links TRBV29-1 to TRBJ2-4; 7 bases are a match to TRBD2. This CDR3 is built from 17 residues. Germline lookup yields CDR1 SQVTM and CDR2 ANQGSEA. Trimming removed 6 bases from V and 0 bases from J; junction bases left unmatched: 14. CDR3 in amino acids: CSVSQRSLAVAKNIQYF. As DNA, the CDR3 is TGCAGCGTCTCCCAAAGGTCGCTAGCGGTAGCCAAAAACATTCAGTACTTC.

The chain links TRBV11-2 to TRBJ2-7; 7 bases align to TRBD1. This CDR3 is 15 amino acids long. Germline V lookup: CDR1 SGHAT, CDR2 FQNNGV. V shed 5 bases, J shed 5 bases, and the junction held 12 bases outside the gene matches. CDR3 amino acids: CASSPTRQGGHEQYF. The CDR3 DNA sequence: TGTGCCAGCAGCCCGACCCGACAGGGTGGCCACGAGCAGTACTTC.

The chain links TRBV10-2 to TRBJ1-2, with D uncertain. Trimming removed 2 bases at V and 6 bases at J, with 10 bases between. Looked up from germline, CDR1 is WSHSY and CDR2 is SAAADI. CDR3 length equals 13 residues. CDR3 region: CASSEEGSNGYTF. Here the CDR3 DNA reads TGCGCCAGCAGTGAGGAGGGATCAAATGGCTACACCTTC.